A selection of T cell receptor beta chains follows, all from one sample in a study of Graves' ophthalmopathy and Graves' hyperthyroidism. From the multiplex PCR reads, TCRdb called clonotypes with MiXCR, one entry per CDR3 protein. The sample lists about 400,000 distinct CDR3 sequences; around 17% were seen once. Sequencing was done on a sample of peripheral blood. These receptor sequences come from a woman aged 18-35 years with Graves' ophthalmopathy. Both conserved end residues are part of each CDR3. D genes are given only for firm matches. The size field is filled for only some rows; it gives once, few, many or a size class.

CASSSRSTGGELFF | TGTGCCAGCAGCTCCCGATCGACAGGCGGGGAGCTGTTTTTT | many | NA | TRBJ2-2 | TRBV7-3
CASRPPRDRGEYEQYF | TGTGCCAGCAGGCCACCCCGGGACAGGGGAGAGTACGAGCAGTACTTC | NA | TRBD1 | TRBJ2-7 | TRBV28
CASSERSYEQYF | TGTGCCAGCAGTGAGCGGAGCTACGAGCAGTACTTC | NA | NA | TRBJ2-7 | TRBV6-2/TRBV6-3
CASSPVAIEAFF | TGTGCCAGCTCACCAGTCGCTATTGAAGCTTTCTTT | many | NA | TRBJ1-1 | TRBV18
CASSPGTSEGEQYF | TGTGCCAGCTCACCGGGAACCTCCGAGGGAGAGCAGTACTTC | few | NA | TRBJ2-7 | TRBV18
CASSSPRVFGRYSNQPQHF | TGTGCCAGCAGTTCGCCACGCGTGTTCGGAAGATATAGCAATCAGCCCCAGCATTTT | many | NA | TRBJ1-5 | TRBV28
CASKIGTGSQPQHF | TGTGCCAGCAAAATCGGGACAGGGAGTCAGCCCCAGCATTTT | many | TRBD1 | TRBJ1-5 | TRBV12-3/TRBV12-4
CASIGTNRYEQYF | TGTGCCAGCATCGGGACCAACCGCTACGAGCAGTACTTC | many | NA | TRBJ2-7 | TRBV25-1
CASSLQAGGMNTEAFF | TGTGCCAGCAGCTTACAGGCAGGAGGAATGAACACTGAAGCTTTCTTT | many | NA | TRBJ1-1 | TRBV11-2
CASRYGRGETQYF | TGTGCCAGCAGATATGGACGCGGAGAGACCCAGTACTTC | few | NA | TRBJ2-5 | TRBV2
CASRPTGGTDTQYF | TGTGCCAGCAGACCGACCGGGGGCACAGATACGCAGTATTTT | NA | NA | TRBJ2-3 | TRBV11-2
CASTEAGLTYEQYF | TGTGCCAGCACTGAAGCGGGTCTTACCTACGAGCAGTACTTC | many | NA | TRBJ2-7 | TRBV12-3/TRBV12-4
CASSLGLAGGREEQYF | TGTGCCAGCAGTTTAGGACTAGCGGGAGGCCGGGAGGAGCAGTACTTC | many | TRBD2 | TRBJ2-7 | TRBV12-3/TRBV12-4
CASSFPTEWERDLETQYF | TGTGCCAGCAGCTTCCCGACGGAGTGGGAGCGGGACTTGGAGACCCAGTACTTC | many | TRBD2 | TRBJ2-5 | TRBV11-2
CASSEAGRNTEAFF | TGTGCCAGCAGTGAAGCGGGAAGGAACACTGAAGCTTTCTTT | many | NA | TRBJ1-1 | TRBV25-1
CASSKTGEANTEAFF | TGTGCCAGCAGTAAGACAGGGGAGGCTAACACTGAAGCTTTCTTT | many | TRBD1 | TRBJ1-1 | TRBV6-1
CASSWDHSQPDTQYF | TGTGCCAGCAGTTGGGACCACTCACAACCGGATACGCAGTATTTT | NA | NA | TRBJ2-3 | TRBV11-2
CASRVAGMNTEAFF | TGTGCCAGCAGGGTCGCGGGCATGAACACTGAAGCTTTCTTT | many | NA | TRBJ1-1 | TRBV27
CASSRGGQNTEAFF | TGTGCCAGCAGCAGGGGGGGTCAGAACACTGAAGCTTTCTTT | many | NA | TRBJ1-1 | TRBV11-2
CASSLRRWVREVQETQYF | TGTGCCAGCAGCTTAAGGCGTTGGGTGCGGGAGGTCCAAGAGACCCAGTACTTC | few | TRBD2 | TRBJ2-5 | TRBV11-2
CASSRAGAGSTGELFF | TGTGCCAGCAGTAGAGCGGGAGCGGGTTCAACCGGGGAGCTGTTTTTT | NA | TRBD2 | TRBJ2-2 | TRBV27
CSARSPSVGLAEQYF | TGCAGTGCTAGATCCCCTAGCGTGGGGTTGGCCGAGCAGTACTTC | many | NA | TRBJ2-7 | TRBV20-1
CASNSDGLRTGELFF | TGTGCCAGCAATTCGGACGGCCTCCGGACCGGGGAGCTGTTTTTT | many | NA | TRBJ2-2 | TRBV6-2/TRBV6-3
CASSYSGGEAFF | TGTGCCAGCAGTTACTCGGGGGGCGAAGCTTTCTTT | many | NA | TRBJ1-1 | TRBV6-2/TRBV6-3
CASSYSIGWDRRQETQYF | TGTGCCAGCAGTTACTCGATCGGATGGGACAGGAGACAAGAGACCCAGTACTTC | many | TRBD1 | TRBJ2-5 | TRBV6-2/TRBV6-3
CASSPNRVYEQYF | TGTGCCAGCAGTCCAAACAGGGTATACGAGCAGTACTTC | many | NA | TRBJ2-7 | TRBV12-3/TRBV12-4
CASDGGQTYEQYF | TGTGCCAGCGATGGAGGACAGACCTACGAGCAGTACTTC | many | NA | TRBJ2-7 | TRBV28
CASSLGAGNGYTF | TGTGCCAGCAGCTTGGGGGCAGGGAATGGCTACACCTTC | many | NA | TRBJ1-2 | TRBV11-2
CASSYSTVENYGYTF | TGTGCCAGCAGTTACTCGACGGTTGAGAACTATGGCTACACCTTC | NA | NA | TRBJ1-2 | TRBV6-5
CASSQPEGRGTEAFF | TGTGCCAGCTCCCAACCCGAGGGGCGGGGAACTGAAGCTTTCTTT | NA | NA | TRBJ1-1 | TRBV18
CASRGRAGAGELFF | TGTGCCAGCAGGGGCAGGGCCGGGGCCGGGGAGCTGTTTTTT | NA | NA | TRBJ2-2 | TRBV6-1